This T cell receptor (beta chain) came from a study of shared clonotypes between healthy human individuals. Study details: Those who served as donors were a couple of women and three men between the ages of 18 and 49.

Donors, healthy HIV-negative adults, lacked recent acute infections or vaccinations. The CDR3 contains 15 residues. Germline values: CDR1 LGHNA, CDR2 YNFKEQ. With V trimmed by 4 bases and J by 2 bases, 7 bases remained unmatched. For this clone: The antigen is undetermined. The same CDR3 also results from other DNA sequences found in this sample.

Findings and caveats of the study: Clonotypes shared by all four sorted-subset donors had higher generation probabilities than non-shared clonotypes.

The method was immunoSEQ multiplex PCR; TCRdb's version includes in-frame clones alone and lacks a portion of them. This sample has about 120,000 clones, with 68% found just once. The sequenced sample was memory CD8+ T cells sorted from blood. Subset denoted: CD45RO+ cells pooled with CCR7-negative TemRA cells. The chain has TRBV4-2 and TRBJ1-1, with TRBD1 matching over 7 bases. The TCR comes from a woman in her 30s in good health. DNA of the CDR3: TGTGCCAGCAGCCTCCCGGGACAGCGAAACACTGAAGCTTTCTTT. Translated, it gives CASSLPGQRNTEAFF.